This T cell receptor beta chain derives from a study of cytomegalovirus exposure and HLA in healthy donors (dated by TCRdb to about 2017). Describing the broader study: An earlier analysis of more than 550 of the donors reported over 250 Gb of sequence data and 117 million unique TCR beta sequences obtained from around 170 million T cells. An early release covering more than 500 HLA-typed donors comprised roughly 300 gigabases of sequencing data and roughly 86 million unique TCR sequences. The genetic ancestry cluster associated with self-reported Caucasian donors included roughly four fifths of the roughly 360 genotyped donors. The study was designed to test whether signatures of past pathogen exposure could be identified by cataloging public T cell receptors. The study used immunosequencing to profile the T cell repertoires of approximately 640 subjects and linked those repertoires to cytomegalovirus serostatus. Besides the first cohort of around 670 subjects, a separate validation cohort made up of 90 to 150 different subjects was used. The study combined high-throughput TCR immunosequencing, statistical association of individual TCRs with disease status, and machine learning to predict cytomegalovirus infection status. A later analysis re-analyzed previously published TCR beta repertoires from 666 donors and added high-resolution HLA genotyping to study TCR occurrence patterns. Rather than using new phenotypic data, the later analysis identified candidate immune exposures from TCR beta sequences and from how often those sequences occurred across donors. In an earlier analysis of 587 of the donors, high-throughput TCR beta sequencing was used to judge whether each TCR beta V gene segment behaved as functional or pseudogenic. Donor age, sex, ethnicity and CMV serostatus were compiled alongside the repertoire data. A later genetic analysis took genome-wide SNP genotypes for about 60% of the roughly 670 donors and used that subset as a discovery cohort. All discovery cohort repertoires had been generated using a single sequencing platform. HLA typing included class I and class II loci at four-digit resolution. Typing coverage differed by locus: A, B, C, DRB1 and DQB1 were typed in about 629-640 donors, DQA1 in about 500, DPA1 in nearly 610, and DPB1 in just under 480. Four or five DR-DQ haplotypes were handled as single units for association and clustering because linkage in the cohort was strong. On average, around 200,000 unique TCR beta nucleotide sequences were sequenced per donor among 398 genotyped donors of the cohort, with roughly a sixth of those sequences being non-productive.

Study-wide conclusions, independent of this receptor: Linkage disequilibrium might explain the correlated functional status among segregating V segments, but an unknown experimental factor could not be excluded. In the study, approximately 160 TCR beta chains were listed as associated with cytomegalovirus. In this cohort, only TCR beta chains were sequenced, and detectable features were limited by the absence of alpha or paired-chain data. A few of the identified cytomegalovirus-associated TCR beta chains were confirmed in vitro to be specific for cytomegalovirus antigens. It was suggested by the authors that the approach could potentially be generalized to other disease states and immunological phenotypes. A later analysis associated 16,951 TCR beta sequences with specific HLA alleles at a false discovery rate of 0.05. Sequencing depth was assumed to be roughly uniform across donors in the presence/absence analyses, though that assumption may not hold. In both the original and validation cohorts, the classifier was reported to diagnose cytomegalovirus status with high specificity and sensitivity. A group of highly shared sequence variants was considered likely to be a technical artifact of the sequencing pipeline. While some public TCRs were present in many individuals, most TCR sequences turned up only very rarely across donors. Several of the top co-occurrence clusters appeared to be linked to parvovirus B19, influenza, CMV and Epstein-Barr virus, according to a later analysis. A later genetic analysis reported fewer N-insertions in productive TCRs among donors in an Asian-associated ancestry cluster than the approximately 700-donor mean. Compared with equally common non-associated chains, HLA-associated TCR beta chains in a later analysis were more clonally expanded and had lower generation probabilities. Because the 87-base-pair reads could not distinguish some IMGT-functional V segments, including TRBV6-2 and TRBV6-3, those segments were excluded. Around 16 rarely observed V segments, including chromosome 9 orphons, were excluded from the earlier analysis of just under 600 of the donors because counts were too low. For the cohort, immune exposure information was limited to CMV serostatus. In an earlier analysis of about 600 of the donors, most TCR beta V segments appeared in productive rearrangements about 90% or about 30% of the time, broadly matching IMGT annotations. Strong co-occurrence of HLA alleles, especially DR and DQ, made assigning TCR associations to individual alleles difficult. A further reported finding was that TCR beta sequences accurately predicted the HLA-A and HLA-B alleles for most subjects in the first cohort. In a later analysis, TCR association rates were found to vary across HLA loci, with the most associated TCRs seen for DRB1 alleles and the fewest for HLA-C alleles. An association between a missense DCLRE1C variant and V-gene and J-gene trimming of TCR beta chains was found in a later genetic analysis and replicated in an independent cohort. According to a later analysis, most CMV-associated TCR beta chains appeared to be HLA-restricted, and the HLA associations seemed to be driven largely by CMV exposure. Because HLA typing was unavailable for some donors at each locus, only the typed subset was used in association tests.

The cohort comprised 670 or so healthy bone marrow donors. At the time of sampling, all cohort members were nominally healthy, though unrecorded immune exposures were likely present. The donor was CMV seronegative and belonged to the group of over 300 seronegative cohort members. Each donor provided a peripheral blood sample, and peripheral blood mononuclear cells were used for TCR beta sequencing. Genomic DNA was extracted from the blood cell samples with the Qiagen DNeasy Blood Extraction Kit. Notes on this clone: Its antigen is still unknown. One base away there is no much larger clone; base qualities are not given.

The germline V gene encodes CDR1 SGHDT and CDR2 YYEEEE. The V end loses 5 bases and the J end loses 8 bases, and a stretch of 14 bases separates them. The CDR3 runs 13 amino acids, cysteine and phenylalanine included. Only CDR3 DNA is held: 39 bases, read in frame from base 1. Libraries were made using the immunoSEQ multiplex PCR assay. For the multiplex PCR, a mixture combining 60 forward primers for TCR Vbeta segments and 13 reverse primers for TCR Jbeta segments was used. The CDR3 region of rearranged TCR beta genes was amplified from genomic DNA with a multiplex PCR assay. On the Illumina HiSeq System, the amplified TCR beta libraries were sequenced as 87-base-pair reads. The authors' pipeline ran thus. A later analysis tallied tens of millions of unique TCR beta chains across the approximately 670 repertoires, and approximately 9.9 million of those chains were shared by two or more donors. Raw reads were error-corrected and collapsed into unique sequences by a nearest-neighbor algorithm in which closely related sequences were merged to remove PCR and sequencing errors. V, D and J gene segments were assigned by aligning CDR3 sequences to IMGT reference sequences. For a sequence to be retained, at least a six-nucleotide match to both a V gene segment and a J gene segment was required. Rearrangements were classified as productive when the CDR3 lacked stop codons and remained in frame with V and J, and all other rearrangements were classified as non-productive. CDR3 was defined according to IMGT convention as the region running from the second conserved V-encoded cysteine to the conserved J-encoded phenylalanine. In an earlier analysis of roughly 610 of the donors, sequences lacking an unambiguous match to a single V gene segment were excluded. An earlier analysis of fewer than 650 of the donors classified V segments as functional when productive rearrangements were above 56.7% and as segregating when the standard deviation between donors was above 5%. A statistical classification framework was built for diagnosing cytomegalovirus status from the catalog of TCR beta chain sequences. In a later analysis, TCR nucleotide sequences were compared against IMGT/GENE-DB human TR gene sequences so that V and J genes could be assigned. The TCRdist pipeline was used in a later analysis to assign CDR3 sequences and most-parsimonious VDJ recombination scenarios. A later analysis defined each TCR beta chain by its CDR3 amino acid sequence plus V-gene family, and excluded reads lacking a unique V-gene family. As a way to deal with suspected cross-contamination and a sequencing artifact, a later analysis dropped approximately 570 nucleotide sequences that were highly shared and had low generation probability. For each public chain, a later analysis derived a clonal expansion index from normalized ranks of inferred template counts within each repertoire. Generation probabilities in a later analysis came from a VDJ recombination model fitted to out-of-frame rearrangements, and those results were checked against IGoR. A later analysis scored TCR-TCR, TCR-HLA and TCR-CMV co-occurrence with hypergeometric tests, applying a repertoire-size bias correction to TCR pairs. False discovery rates were estimated in a later analysis by permuting HLA or CMV assignments 20 times. In a later analysis, co-occurring TCRs were grouped using DBSCAN, and TCRdist sequence similarity was added for clustering within HLA-allele-positive subsets. Co-occurrence clustering excluded repertoires with fewer than 30,000 or more than 120,000 public chains, plus five with anomalous nucleotide sharing. The table comes from immuneACCESS by way of TCRdb, which keeps in-frame sequences with V and J called. Part of the clones is missing from these tables; in studies checked, under half for an unresolved V gene and the rest for unknown reasons. V, J and clone size were drawn from that table, and D and trimming were deduced from the DNA. This sample comprises about 120,000 clones, 82% of them detected only once. The top ten hold 2.5% of the sample.

The receptor was derived from a young woman in good health and CMV-seronegative. Material for sequencing was PBMCs. In this chain, TRBV5-6 is recombined with TRBJ1-5; matching of 5 bases hints at TRBD1 as the D gene. In nucleotides, the sequence is TGTGCCAGCAGTTCGGGGGGTCGGGAGCCCCAGCATTTT. Its protein reads: CASSSGGREPQHF.